The 14 T cell receptor beta chains below all came from one sample that was sequenced in a study of cytomegalovirus exposure and HLA in healthy donors. 60 Vbeta and 13 Jbeta primers were used in PCR. Method: immunoSEQ multiplex PCR; TCRdb's copy keeps in-frame clones and lacks some. This sample has about 99,000 clones, with over 75% found just once. Sequenced: PBMCs. Receptors originate from a man aged 55 to 69 in good health and CMV-seropositive.

V and J are TRBV7-2 and TRBJ2-1; TRBD2 agrees at 10 bases. The ends lost 6 bases at V and 7 bases at J; junction bases unmatched: 9. This CDR3 has 15 residues. CDR1 and CDR2 from the germline V gene are SGHTA and FQGNSA. The CDR3 sequence: CASSPSGGSLNEQFF. The CDR3 coding sequence is TGTGCCAGCAGTCCTAGCGGGGGCTCCCTGAATGAGCAGTTCTTC.

The V gene is TRBV5-1, the J gene TRBJ1-2, with D perhaps TRBD1 (6 bases). Germline V lookup: CDR1 SGHRS, CDR2 YFSETQ. The CDR3 runs to 15 residues. Trimming pared 5 bases from V and 1 base from J, leaving 15 bases between. The CDR3 protein is CASRRQADSNYGYTF. The CDR3 bases are TGCGCCAGCAGAAGACAGGCTGATAGTAACTATGGCTACACCTTC.

The chain has TRBV27 and TRBJ2-7; 12 nucleotides agree with TRBD1. CDR3 size: 14 residues. Per the germline V gene, CDR1 is MNHEY and CDR2 is SMNVEV (reference sequence). The ends lost 5 bases at V and 6 bases at J; junction bases unmatched: 5. Here the CDR3 DNA reads TGTGCCAGCAGTCGGGACAGGGGGCGCGGCGAGCAGTACTTC. Translating it yields CASSRDRGRGEQYF.

At least ten counts were recorded for this clone. This chain links TRBV5-8 with TRBJ1-2, with TRBD1 matching over 12 bases. The germline V gene encodes CDR1 SGHTS and CDR2 YDEGEE. This CDR3 is 15 amino acids long. With 4 bases clipped from V and 8 bases from J, the junction kept 9 bases outside the gene matches. The CDR3 here is CASSPLGTGGRGYTF. DNA for the CDR3: TGTGCCAGCAGCCCCCTTGGGACAGGGGGCAGGGGCTACACCTTC.

V and J are TRBV2 and TRBJ1-6; 7 bases are shared with TRBD1. The germline V gene encodes CDR1 SNHLY and CDR2 FYNNEI. V dropped 6 bases and J dropped 7; count of bases not matched to a gene: 9. The CDR3 spans 15 residues. CDR3 DNA sequence: TGTGCCAGCAGCCCCGGGACAGACGGGAATTCACCCCTCCACTTT. This translates into CASSPGTDGNSPLHF.

CDR3 residues: CASSPPGLANEKLFF. CDR3 DNA sequence: TGTGCCAGCTCACCACCGGGGCTGGCTAATGAAAAACTGTTTTTT. The V and J genes are TRBV18 and TRBJ1-4, with D perhaps TRBD1 (5 bases). Germline V gene data show CDR1 as KGHSH and CDR2 as LQKENI. Trimming took off 0 bases at V and 3 bases at J, with 8 bases between the two ends. The CDR3 sequence is 15 residues long.

This clone was seen a few times. The chain employs TRBV7-9 and TRBJ2-7, with 12 positions matching TRBD1. After removal of 5 bases from V and 2 bases from J, the junction contained 4 bases not matched to a gene. Germline-derived CDR1 and CDR2 are SEHNR and FQNEAQ (reference sequence). CDR3 length: 15 amino acids. In DNA form, the CDR3 reads TGTGCCAGCAGCCTCGGGACAGGGGGCCCCTACGAGCAGTACTTC. Residues: CASSLGTGGPYEQYF.

The chain uses TRBV6-5 and TRBJ2-5, with TRBD2 matching 12 bases. From germline, CDR1 is MNHEY and CDR2 SVGAGI. After removal of 7 bases from V and 5 bases from J, the junction contained 2 bases not matched to a gene. The CDR3 runs to 13 residues. The DNA of the CDR3 is TGTGCCAGCACTAGCGGGGGGGCGGAGACCCAGTACTTC. It encodes CASTSGGAETQYF.

The CDR3 protein is CATREGVLATNEKLFF. CDR3 bases: TGTGCCACGAGGGAGGGGGTCTTGGCAACTAATGAAAAACTGTTTTTT. The V call is TRBV15, the J call TRBJ1-4; D may be TRBD1 (6 bases). This CDR3 spans 16 amino acids. V lost 9 bases and J lost 0, with 17 bases in between. Germline CDR1 and CDR2: LNHNV and YYDKDF (reference sequence).

The chain uses TRBV10-3 and TRBJ2-3; 8 bases are shared with TRBD1. V trimming: 2 bases; J trimming: 0 bases; junction bases outside the gene matches: 10. The CDR3 spans 18 residues. Germline assignment: CDR1 ENHRY and CDR2 SYGVKD. In nucleotides, the CDR3 is TGTGCCATCAGTGAGACCGTCCACACAGGGGGGAGCACAGATACGCAGTATTTT. Translation gives CAISETVHTGGSTDTQYF.

The rearrangement uses TRBV19 and TRBJ1-1, with D hard to call. Trimming removed 6 bases at V and 2 bases at J, with 4 bases between. The CDR3 extends over 11 amino acids. Germline lookup yields CDR1 LNHDA and CDR2 SQIVND (reference sequence). CDR3 coding DNA: TGTGCCAGTAGGTCAAACACTGAAGCTTTCTTT. Its translation is CASRSNTEAFF.

This sequence joins TRBV5-6 and TRBJ2-3; 11 bases match TRBD1. With V trimmed by 0 bases and J by 2 bases, 5 bases remained unmatched. There are 17 residues in the CDR3. Per the germline V gene, CDR1 is SGHDT and CDR2 is YYEEEE. CDR3 in amino acids: CASSLGRTGGPTDTQYF. The DNA of the CDR3 is TGTGCCAGCAGCTTGGGGCGGACAGGGGGCCCCACAGATACGCAGTATTTT.

The table lists this clone with a count of one. The genes are TRBV7-9 and TRBJ2-7, with D possibly TRBD1 on 5 matching bases. The V gene lost 0 bases and the J gene lost 1 base, with 7 bases spanning the gap. The germline V gene has CDR1 SEHNR and CDR2 FQNEAQ (reference sequence). This CDR3 contains 14 residues. Here the CDR3 DNA reads TGTGCCAGCAGCTTAGCGGACAATTCCTACGAGCAGTACTTC. This codes for CASSLADNSYEQYF.

The chain recombines TRBV6-5 with TRBJ2-2, with D maybe TRBD2 (6 bases). Germline CDR1 reads MNHEY; CDR2 reads SVGAGI. Trimming stripped 6 bases from V and 8 bases from J, with 10 bases between. The CDR3 length is 12 residues. CDR3 nucleotide sequence: TGTGCCAGCAGCCCCGGGGGAGGGGAGCTGTTTTTT. Translation gives CASSPGGGELFF.